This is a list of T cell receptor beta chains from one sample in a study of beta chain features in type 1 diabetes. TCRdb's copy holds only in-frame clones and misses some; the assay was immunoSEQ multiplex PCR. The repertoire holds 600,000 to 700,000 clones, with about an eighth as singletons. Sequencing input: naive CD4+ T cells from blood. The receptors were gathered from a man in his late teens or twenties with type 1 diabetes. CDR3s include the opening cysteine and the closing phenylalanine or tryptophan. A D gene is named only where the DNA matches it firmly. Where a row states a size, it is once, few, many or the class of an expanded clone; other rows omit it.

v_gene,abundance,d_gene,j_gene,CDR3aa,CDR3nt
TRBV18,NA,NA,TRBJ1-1,CASSELRNTEAFF,TGTGCCAGCTCAGAACTAAGGAACACTGAAGCTTTCTTT
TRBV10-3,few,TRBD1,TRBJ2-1,CAITGTGGSSNEQFF,TGTGCCATCACCGGGACAGGGGGCTCCAGCAATGAGCAGTTCTTC
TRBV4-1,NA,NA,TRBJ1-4,CASSQGGNNNEKLFF,TGCGCCAGCAGCCAAGGGGGAAACAATAATGAAAAACTGTTTTTT
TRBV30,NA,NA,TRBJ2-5,CAWRGREVRETQYF,TGTGCCTGGAGGGGCAGGGAGGTGCGGGAGACCCAGTACTTC
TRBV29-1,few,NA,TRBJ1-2,CSVEGSYGYTF,TGCAGCGTTGAAGGGTCCTATGGCTACACCTTC
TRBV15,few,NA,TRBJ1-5,CATSRDQLSGVVQPQHF,TGTGCCACCAGCAGAGACCAATTGTCAGGGGTGGTTCAGCCCCAGCATTTT
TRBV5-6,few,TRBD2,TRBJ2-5,CASSFTTGGQETQYF,TGTGCCAGCAGCTTCACCACGGGGGGCCAAGAGACCCAGTACTTC
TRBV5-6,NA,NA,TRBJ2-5,CASSPLIPPETQYF,TGTGCCAGCAGCCCCCTCATCCCCCCGGAGACCCAGTACTTC
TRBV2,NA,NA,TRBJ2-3,CASSKTGRGGTDTQYF,TGTGCCAGCAGTAAAACAGGGCGCGGAGGCACAGATACGCAGTATTTT
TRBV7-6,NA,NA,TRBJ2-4,CASSNPFSPENIQYF,TGTGCCAGCAGCAACCCCTTTTCCCCGGAAAACATTCAGTACTTC
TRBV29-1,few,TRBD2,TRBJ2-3,CSVGDGTSPRDTDTQYF,TGCAGCGTTGGAGACGGGACTAGCCCAAGGGACACAGATACGCAGTATTTT
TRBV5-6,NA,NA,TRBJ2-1,CASSLVDYPSSYNEQFF,TGTGCCAGCAGCTTGGTAGACTATCCTAGCTCCTACAATGAGCAGTTCTTC
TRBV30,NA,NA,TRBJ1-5,CAWSGQGTQPQHF,TGTGCCTGGAGTGGGCAGGGCACGCAGCCCCAGCATTTT
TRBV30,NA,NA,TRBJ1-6,CAWSVQTDSPLHF,TGTGCCTGGAGTGTTCAGACAGATTCACCCCTCCACTTT
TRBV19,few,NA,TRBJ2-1,CASSIDRGGTDEQFF,TGTGCCAGTAGTATAGATCGAGGAGGAACAGACGAGCAGTTCTTC
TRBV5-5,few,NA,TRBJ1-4,CASRVEEKLFF,TGTGCCAGCAGGGTGGAAGAAAAACTGTTTTTT
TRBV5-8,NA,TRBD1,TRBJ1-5,CASSAGTGTPNQPQHF,TGTGCCAGCAGCGCCGGGACAGGGACCCCCAATCAGCCCCAGCATTTT
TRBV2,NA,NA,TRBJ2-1,CASSDRGTYNEQFF,TGTGCCAGCAGTGATAGGGGAACCTACAATGAGCAGTTCTTC
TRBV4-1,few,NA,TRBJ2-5,CASSQARQDHETQYF,TGCGCCAGCAGCCAAGCCAGACAGGACCATGAGACCCAGTACTTC
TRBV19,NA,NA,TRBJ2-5,CASSTHGEVETQYF,TGTGCCAGTAGTACCCACGGGGAAGTGGAGACCCAGTACTTC
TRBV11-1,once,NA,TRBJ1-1,CASSSGSLNTEAFF,TGTGCCAGCAGTTCGGGGTCCCTGAACACTGAAGCTTTCTTT
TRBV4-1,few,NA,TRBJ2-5,CASSQRDEETQYF,TGCGCCAGCAGCCAAAGGGACGAAGAGACCCAGTACTTC
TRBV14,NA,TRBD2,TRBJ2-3,CASSQGLAGSTDTQYF,TGTGCCAGCAGCCAAGGGCTAGCGGGGTCCACAGATACGCAGTATTTT
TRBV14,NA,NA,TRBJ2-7,CASSQDVGEQYF,TGTGCCAGCAGCCAAGATGTTGGGGAGCAGTACTTC
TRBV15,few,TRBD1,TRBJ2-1,CATSRAITGAHYNEQFF,TGTGCCACCAGCAGAGCGATTACAGGGGCTCACTACAATGAGCAGTTCTTC
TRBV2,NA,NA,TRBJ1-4,CASSERRNNEKLFF,TGTGCCAGCAGTGAGCGACGGAATAATGAAAAACTGTTTTTT
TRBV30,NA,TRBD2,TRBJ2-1,CAWSLPGGTQFF,TGTGCCTGGAGTCTCCCCGGGGGGACGCAGTTCTTC
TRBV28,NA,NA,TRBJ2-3,CASSLPTRSGDTQYF,TGTGCCAGCAGTCTGCCGACTCGCTCCGGAGATACGCAGTATTTT
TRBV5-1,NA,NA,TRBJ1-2,CASSTPGGPPEGYTF,TGCGCCAGCAGCACTCCCGGCGGGCCCCCAGAGGGCTACACCTTC
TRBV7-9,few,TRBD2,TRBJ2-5,CASSYSASGGAQETQYF,TGTGCCAGCAGCTACTCGGCTAGCGGGGGGGCCCAAGAGACCCAGTACTTC
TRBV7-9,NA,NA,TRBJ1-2,CASSLVEITNYGYTF,TGTGCCAGCAGCTTAGTGGAGATAACTAACTATGGCTACACCTTC
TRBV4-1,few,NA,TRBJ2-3,CASSDTRGAPDTQYF,TGCGCCAGCAGCGATACGCGGGGAGCCCCAGATACGCAGTATTTT
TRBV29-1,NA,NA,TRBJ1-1,CSVVGRLNTEAFF,TGCAGCGTTGTAGGCAGATTGAACACTGAAGCTTTCTTT
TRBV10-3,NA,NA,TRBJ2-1,CAISVGRNYNEQFF,TGTGCCATCAGTGTGGGCAGAAACTACAATGAGCAGTTCTTC
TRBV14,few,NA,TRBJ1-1,CASSQLLGAGNTEAFF,TGTGCCAGCAGCCAATTATTGGGGGCAGGTAACACTGAAGCTTTCTTT
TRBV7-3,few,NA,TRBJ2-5,CASSSQHGPTGAQYF,TGTGCCAGCAGCTCTCAACATGGACCGACCGGGGCCCAGTACTTC
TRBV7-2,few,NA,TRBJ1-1,CASSPYPEAFF,TGTGCCAGCAGCCCATACCCTGAAGCTTTCTTT
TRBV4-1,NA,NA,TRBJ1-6,CASSQVLTSYNSPLHF,TGCGCCAGCAGCCAAGTTTTAACCTCCTATAATTCACCCCTCCACTTT
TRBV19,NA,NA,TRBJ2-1,CASTGQGWNEQFF,TGTGCCAGTACGGGCCAGGGGTGGAATGAGCAGTTCTTC
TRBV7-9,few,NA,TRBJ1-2,CASSLGSGGYGYTF,TGTGCCAGCAGCTTGGGGTCTGGGGGATATGGCTACACCTTC
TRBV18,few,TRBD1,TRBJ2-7,CASSPPSHRDRPYEQYF,TGTGCCAGCTCACCACCGTCCCACCGGGACAGACCCTACGAGCAGTACTTC
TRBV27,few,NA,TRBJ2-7,CASSSPDRYEQYF,TGTGCCAGCAGTTCCCCCGACAGGTACGAGCAGTACTTC
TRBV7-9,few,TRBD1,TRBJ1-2,CASNLEAGGSYGYTF,TGTGCCAGCAACCTGGAAGCAGGGGGGTCCTATGGCTACACCTTC
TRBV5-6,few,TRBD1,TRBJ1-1,CASSLAGGLAEAFF,TGTGCCAGCAGCTTGGCAGGGGGCTTGGCTGAAGCTTTCTTT
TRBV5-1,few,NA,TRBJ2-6,CASSFQITGANVLTF,TGCGCCAGCAGCTTTCAGATAACTGGGGCCAACGTCCTGACTTTC
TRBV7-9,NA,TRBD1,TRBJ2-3,CASSPGTGGTDTQYF,TGTGCCAGCAGCCCAGGGACAGGTGGCACAGATACGCAGTATTTT
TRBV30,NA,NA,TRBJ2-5,CAWSPIVEKTQYF,TGTGCCTGGAGTCCCATTGTCGAGAAGACCCAGTACTTC
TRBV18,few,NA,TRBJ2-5,CASSPPGTQETQYF,TGTGCCAGCTCACCACCGGGGACCCAAGAGACCCAGTACTTC
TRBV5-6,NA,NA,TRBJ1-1,CASSLGFLGLNTEAFF,TGTGCCAGCAGCTTGGGATTTCTAGGGCTGAACACTGAAGCTTTCTTT
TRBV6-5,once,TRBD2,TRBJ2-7,CASTRGGYTYEQYF,TGTGCCAGCACCCGGGGGGGCTACACCTACGAGCAGTACTTC
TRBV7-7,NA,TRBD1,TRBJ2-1,CASSWTQGNEQFF,TGTGCCAGCAGCTGGACACAGGGGAATGAGCAGTTCTTC
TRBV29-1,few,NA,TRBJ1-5,CSVLRGPGGNQPQHF,TGCAGCGTTCTCCGGGGCCCAGGAGGCAATCAGCCCCAGCATTTT
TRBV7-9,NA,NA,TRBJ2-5,CASSTDPGAYETQYF,TGTGCCAGCAGCACAGACCCAGGGGCATACGAGACCCAGTACTTC
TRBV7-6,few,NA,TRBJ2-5,CASSAIEETQYF,TGTGCCAGCAGCGCAATTGAGGAGACCCAGTACTTC
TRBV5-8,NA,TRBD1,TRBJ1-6,CASSLQGANSPLHF,TGTGCCAGCAGCCTCCAGGGGGCAAATTCACCCCTCCACTTT